Listed below are T cell receptor beta chains from one sample, sequenced in a study of blood T cell repertoires in COVID-19. The method was immunoSEQ multiplex PCR; TCRdb's version includes in-frame clones alone and lacks a portion of them. The sample lists around 280,000 clones, roughly 86% occurring once. Sequencing was done on a sample of peripheral blood. The receptors originated from a woman in her 30s who had recovered from COVID-19. Each CDR3 is given with its conserved first and last residue. The order of the fields is CDR3 DNA, CDR3 protein, clone size, V gene, D gene, J gene. The D gene is left open where the match is weak. The size of a clone is reported for some rows only, either as once, few or many, or as a class for expanded clones.

TGTGCCAGCAGTGCCCTAGCGAGCGGCAGTGAGCAGTACTTC	CASSALASGSEQYF	.	TRBV6-2/TRBV6-3	.	TRBJ2-7
TGTGCCAGCAGTCCCTGGTCGGGACTAGCGGGGGGCACAGATACGCAGTATTTT	CASSPWSGLAGGTDTQYF	.	TRBV6-2/TRBV6-3	TRBD2	TRBJ2-3
TGTGCCAGTAGTCCCAACCAACGGGTAACCCCCCGGGAAGGCTACACCTTC	CASSPNQRVTPREGYTF	.	TRBV19	.	TRBJ1-2
TGTGCCAGCAGTGAACCCTCGTTAGTCGATGGCTACACCTTC	CASSEPSLVDGYTF	few	TRBV6-1	.	TRBJ1-2
TGTGCCAGCAGCTTAGCAGGGGGGAACACTGAAGCTTTCTTT	CASSLAGGNTEAFF	few	TRBV7-9	.	TRBJ1-1
TGTGCCAGCAGTGTTAGCGCCAGGACCTATAATTCACCCCTCCACTTT	CASSVSARTYNSPLHF	.	TRBV2	.	TRBJ1-6
TGTGCCAGCAGCTTGGAAATGGAGGGAGGAGGAAACACCATATATTTT	CASSLEMEGGGNTIYF	once	TRBV5-6	.	TRBJ1-3
TGTGCCAGCAGCCCCACCGCGGGGGAGCTGTTTTTT	CASSPTAGELFF	.	TRBV3-1/TRBV3-2	.	TRBJ2-2
TGCGCCAGCAGCCCCGGGACAGAAAATCAGCCCCAGCATTTT	CASSPGTENQPQHF	few	TRBV5-1	TRBD1	TRBJ1-5
TGTGCCAGCAGCTTACAGGGTGCGGGTTTAAACACCATATATTTT	CASSLQGAGLNTIYF	.	TRBV5-4	.	TRBJ1-3
TGCGCCAGCAGCTTGGCGGACAGACGAAACACTGAAGCTTTCTTT	CASSLADRRNTEAFF	.	TRBV5-1	.	TRBJ1-1
TGTGCCAGCATTACAGGTAATGGAAACACCATATATTTT	CASITGNGNTIYF	.	TRBV9	.	TRBJ1-3
TGTGCCAGCAGCGTCGGGACAGCAACCTATGGCTACACCTTC	CASSVGTATYGYTF	.	TRBV5-4	TRBD1	TRBJ1-2
TGTGCCAGCAGCTTAGAAGACAGCGAGCAGTACTTC	CASSLEDSEQYF	.	TRBV11-3	.	TRBJ2-7
TGCGCCAGCAGCCAAGCCCGACAGGGTGTCAACGAGCAGTACTTC	CASSQARQGVNEQYF	.	TRBV4-1	TRBD1	TRBJ2-7
TGTGCCAGCAGCTACAGGGGAGGCGAGCAGTACTTC	CASSYRGGEQYF	.	TRBV12-3/TRBV12-4	.	TRBJ2-7
TGTGCCTGGTGGGCACACATGAACACTGAAGCTTTCTTT	CAWWAHMNTEAFF	.	TRBV30	.	TRBJ1-1
TGTGCCAGCAGTCTACAGAAGGCCAACTACGAGCAGTACTTC	CASSLQKANYEQYF	few	TRBV28	.	TRBJ2-7
TGTGCCAGCAGCCCAGGGGTTCGGGCTTACGAGCAGTACTTC	CASSPGVRAYEQYF	.	TRBV5-5	.	TRBJ2-7
TGTGCCAGCAGCCTAAGCGGGGGGACGTACAATGAGCAGTTCTTC	CASSLSGGTYNEQFF	.	TRBV3-1/TRBV3-2	TRBD2	TRBJ2-1
TGTGCCAGCAGCCTCGACAGACTCTATGGCTACACCTTC	CASSLDRLYGYTF	.	TRBV11-2	.	TRBJ1-2
TGTGCCAGCAGCCTGCGGGACACCGGGGAGCTGTTTTTT	CASSLRDTGELFF	.	TRBV7-3	.	TRBJ2-2
TGTGCCAGCAGTCTGTCCACTGAAGCTTTCTTT	CASSLSTEAFF	few	TRBV25-1	.	TRBJ1-1
TGTGCCAGCAGCCAAAGTGAGGCCGGTAATGAAAAACTGTTTTTT	CASSQSEAGNEKLFF	once	TRBV3-1/TRBV3-2	.	TRBJ1-4
TGTGCCAGCAGCCAACGGGTCAGCACAGATACGCAGTATTTT	CASSQRVSTDTQYF	.	TRBV6-2/TRBV6-3	.	TRBJ2-3
TGTGCCAGCAGCCATCGACTAGTAACGAGAAGGGTGGCAGAGACCCAGTACTTC	CASSHRLVTRRVAETQYF	once	TRBV3-1/TRBV3-2	.	TRBJ2-5
TGTGCCAGCAAATTAGACAGGGGAGGGCCCGAGCAGTACTTC	CASKLDRGGPEQYF	.	TRBV6-5	.	TRBJ2-7
TGCGCCAGCAGTGAGTCTAGTAGGGGTGAGACCCAGTACTTC	CASSESSRGETQYF	.	TRBV10-1	.	TRBJ2-5